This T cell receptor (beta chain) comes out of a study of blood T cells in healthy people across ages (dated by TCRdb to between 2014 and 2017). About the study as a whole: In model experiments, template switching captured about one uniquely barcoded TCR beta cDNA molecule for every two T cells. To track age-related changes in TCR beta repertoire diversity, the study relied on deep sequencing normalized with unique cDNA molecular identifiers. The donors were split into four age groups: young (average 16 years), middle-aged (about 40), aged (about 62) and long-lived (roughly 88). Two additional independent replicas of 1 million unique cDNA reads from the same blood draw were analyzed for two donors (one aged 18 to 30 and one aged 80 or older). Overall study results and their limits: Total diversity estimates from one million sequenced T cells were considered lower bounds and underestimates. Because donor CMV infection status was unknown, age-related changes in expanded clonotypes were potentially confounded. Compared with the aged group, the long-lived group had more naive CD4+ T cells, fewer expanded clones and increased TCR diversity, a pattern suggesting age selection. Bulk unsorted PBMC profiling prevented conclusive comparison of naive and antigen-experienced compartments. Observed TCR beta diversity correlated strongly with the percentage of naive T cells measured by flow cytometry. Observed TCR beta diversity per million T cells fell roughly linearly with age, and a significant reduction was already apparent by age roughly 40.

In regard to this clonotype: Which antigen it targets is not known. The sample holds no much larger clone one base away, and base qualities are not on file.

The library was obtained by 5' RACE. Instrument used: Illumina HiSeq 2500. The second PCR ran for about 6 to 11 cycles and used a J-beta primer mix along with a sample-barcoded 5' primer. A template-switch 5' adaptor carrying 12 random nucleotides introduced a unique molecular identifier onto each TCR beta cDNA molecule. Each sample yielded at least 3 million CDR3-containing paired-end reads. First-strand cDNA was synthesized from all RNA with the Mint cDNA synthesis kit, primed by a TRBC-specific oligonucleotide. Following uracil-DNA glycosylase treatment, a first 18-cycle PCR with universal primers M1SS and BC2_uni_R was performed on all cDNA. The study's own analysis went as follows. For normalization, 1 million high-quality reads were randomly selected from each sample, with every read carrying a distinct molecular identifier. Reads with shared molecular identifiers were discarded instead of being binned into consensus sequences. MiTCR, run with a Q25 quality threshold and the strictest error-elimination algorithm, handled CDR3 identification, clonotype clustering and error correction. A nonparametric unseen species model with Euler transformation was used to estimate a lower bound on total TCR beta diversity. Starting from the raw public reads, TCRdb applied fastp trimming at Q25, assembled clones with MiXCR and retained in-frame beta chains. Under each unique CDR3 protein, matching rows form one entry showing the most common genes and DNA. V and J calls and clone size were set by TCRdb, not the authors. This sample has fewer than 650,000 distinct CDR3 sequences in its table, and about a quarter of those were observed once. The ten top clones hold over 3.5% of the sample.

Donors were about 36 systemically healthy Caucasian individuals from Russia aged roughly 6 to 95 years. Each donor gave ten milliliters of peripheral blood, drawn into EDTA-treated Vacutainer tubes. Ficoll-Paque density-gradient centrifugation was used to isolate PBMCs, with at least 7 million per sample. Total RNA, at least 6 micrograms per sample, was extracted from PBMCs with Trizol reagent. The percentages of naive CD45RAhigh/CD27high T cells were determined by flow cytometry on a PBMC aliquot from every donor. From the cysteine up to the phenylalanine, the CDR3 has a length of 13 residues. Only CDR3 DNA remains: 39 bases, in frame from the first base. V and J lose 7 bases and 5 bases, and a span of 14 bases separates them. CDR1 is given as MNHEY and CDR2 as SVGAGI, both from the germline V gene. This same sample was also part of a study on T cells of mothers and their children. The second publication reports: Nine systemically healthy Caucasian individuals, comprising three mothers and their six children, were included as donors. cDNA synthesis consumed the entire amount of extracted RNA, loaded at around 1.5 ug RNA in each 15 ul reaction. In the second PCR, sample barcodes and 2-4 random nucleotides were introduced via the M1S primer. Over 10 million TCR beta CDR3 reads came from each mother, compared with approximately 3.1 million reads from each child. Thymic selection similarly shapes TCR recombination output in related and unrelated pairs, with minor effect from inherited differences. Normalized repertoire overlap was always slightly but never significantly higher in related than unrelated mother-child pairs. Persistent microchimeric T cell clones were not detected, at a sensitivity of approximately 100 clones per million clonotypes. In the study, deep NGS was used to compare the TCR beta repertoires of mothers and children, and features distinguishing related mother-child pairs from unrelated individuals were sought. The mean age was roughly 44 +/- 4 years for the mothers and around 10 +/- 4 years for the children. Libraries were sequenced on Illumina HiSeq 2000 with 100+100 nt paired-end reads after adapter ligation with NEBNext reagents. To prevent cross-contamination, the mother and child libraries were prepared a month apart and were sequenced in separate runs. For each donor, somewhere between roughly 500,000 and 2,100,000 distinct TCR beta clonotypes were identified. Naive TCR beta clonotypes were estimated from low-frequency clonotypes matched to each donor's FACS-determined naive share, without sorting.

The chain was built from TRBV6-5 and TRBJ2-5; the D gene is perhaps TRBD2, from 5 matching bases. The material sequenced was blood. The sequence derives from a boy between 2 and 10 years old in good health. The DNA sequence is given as TGTGCCAGCATGAGGGATTCCGGGGAGACCCAGTACTTC. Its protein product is CASMRDSGETQYF.